This T cell receptor beta chain was recovered during a study of post-analysis software for immune sequencing data. Study background: Multiple sclerosis in the patients followed relapsing-remitting, secondary progressive and progressive-relapsing courses.

General study findings and limits: Those with multiple sclerosis, the patient group, showed significantly lower normalized Chao1 diversity than controls. A few TRBV segments occurring more often in patients than controls included TRBV5-6, TRBV5-1 and TRBV20-1.

Germline values: CDR1 LGHNA, CDR2 YNFKEQ. The CDR3 loop spans 14 amino acids. V was pared by 1 base and J by 6 bases, with 2 bases of the junction left unmatched. Tagging with unique molecular identifiers was a feature of the TCR beta cDNA libraries. TCRdb independently ran MiXCR on the PCR reads; one entry per CDR3 protein. The data show roughly 730,000 distinct CDR3 sequences, roughly 29% seen once. As to this clonotype: What it recognizes is unknown.

The receptor comes from a girl aged 10 to 17 with multiple sclerosis. The chain employs TRBV4-2 and TRBJ2-3, with TRBD2 matching 9 bases. Sequenced sample: blood. Here the CDR3 DNA reads TGTGCCAGCAGCCAAGTTGCGGGAGGGGATACGCAGTATTTT. Residues: CASSQVAGGDTQYF.